This T cell receptor beta chain derives from a study of human T cells and chemical hapten exposure (dated by TCRdb to about 2021). A note on the overall study: The libraries were sequenced as a pool, and the TCR yield per sample differed mostly because of small variations in library volumes within the pool. This study followed changes in the peripheral blood TCR repertoire in vivo during primary and secondary sensitization of alopecia patients to the hapten diphenylcyclopropenone (DPC). Each blood RNA sample was used to sequence both TCR alpha and TCR beta chains.

As concerns this clonotype: There is no known antigen for this receptor. No much larger clone exists at a distance of one base, and base qualities are not known.

Preparation of the library involved 5' RACE. These reads were obtained on an Illumina MiSeq. During library preparation, unique molecular identifiers were attached to individual cDNA molecules so that TCRs could be counted in a quantitative, reproducible way. On the authors' methods: A median of around 96,000 TCRs per sample was observed, with a range of about 20,000 to 750,000. The Decombinator software suite was used to annotate V, J and CDR3 in the TCR reads. For PS versus PT1 abundance plots, all samples were subsampled to the same number of TCRs (28,000). Expanded TCRs were defined as absent before sensitization and observed at least eight times at the 2-week time point. TCRdb reran the public reads through fastp at Q25 and MiXCR, keeping productive beta chains. Rows with one shared CDR3 protein collapse into an entry with the most common genes and DNA. For this entry, the V and J calls and clone size follow TCRdb and not the study's own pipeline. A total of roughly 81,000 distinct CDR3 sequences appear in this sample, more than 15% of them only once. Clones ranked in the top ten supply about 6.8% of the sample.

Unfractionated whole blood was collected in Tempus Blood RNA tubes, and total RNA was extracted from that blood. Roughly five healthy volunteers acted as controls for TCR sequencing and had blood drawn at day 0, 2 weeks and 6 weeks. According to the germline V gene, CDR1 reads SGHDN and CDR2 reads FVKESK. From V the trimming removes 0 bases and from J it removes 13 bases, while the gene matches leave 14 bases of the junction unaccounted for. From the cysteine through the phenylalanine, the CDR3 covers 17 amino acids. The DNA shown is the 51-base CDR3, in frame from base 1. Beyond this particular receptor, the publication reports: Repeated subsampling changed both the strength of the expansion versus patch-test correlation and the threshold at which the correlation became significant. No change with DPC sensitization was found in the number of TCRs above 1 in 1000 frequency, and no evidence of global repertoire structure alterations was found.

This TCR came from a female donor in good health. The rearranged chain carries TRBV14 and TRBJ2-1; 11 central bases correspond to TRBD2. The CDR3 loop reads CASSQDLTGTSGSVQFF. The DNA sequence reads TGTGCCAGCAGCCAAGATTTGACCGGGACTAGCGGTTCAGTTCAGTTCTTC.